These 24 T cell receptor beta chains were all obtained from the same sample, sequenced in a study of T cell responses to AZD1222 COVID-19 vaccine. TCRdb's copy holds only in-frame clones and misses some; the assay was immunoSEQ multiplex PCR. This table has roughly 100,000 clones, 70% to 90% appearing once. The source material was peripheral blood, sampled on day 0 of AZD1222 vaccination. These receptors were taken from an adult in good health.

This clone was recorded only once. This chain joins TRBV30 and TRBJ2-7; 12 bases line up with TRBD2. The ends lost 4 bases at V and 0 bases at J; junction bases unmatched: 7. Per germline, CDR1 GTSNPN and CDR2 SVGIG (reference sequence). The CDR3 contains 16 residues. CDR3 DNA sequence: TGTGCCTGGACTCCTCGACTAGCGGGAGTCTCCTACGAGCAGTACTTC. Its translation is CAWTPRLAGVSYEQYF.

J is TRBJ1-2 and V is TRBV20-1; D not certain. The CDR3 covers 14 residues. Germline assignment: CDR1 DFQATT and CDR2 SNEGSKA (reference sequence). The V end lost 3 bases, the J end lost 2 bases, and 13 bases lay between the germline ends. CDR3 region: CSASPQSSNYGYTF. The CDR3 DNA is TGCAGTGCTAGTCCTCAATCTAGCAACTATGGCTACACCTTC.

CDR3 nucleotide sequence: TGTGCCAGCAGCCAAGATAGCGGGAGTGACGAGCAGTACTTC. It codes for CASSQDSGSDEQYF. V gene TRBV3-1 (or the pseudogene TRBV3-2) combines with J gene TRBJ2-7; 9 bases fit TRBD2. The CDR3 has 14 amino acids. Unmatched junction bases numbered 2, after V lost 0 bases and J lost 5 bases. Germline V gives CDR1 LGHDT, CDR2 YNNKEL (reference sequence).

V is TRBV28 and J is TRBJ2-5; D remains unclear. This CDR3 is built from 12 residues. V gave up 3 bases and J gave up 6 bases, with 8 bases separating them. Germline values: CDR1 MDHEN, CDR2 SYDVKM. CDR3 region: CASSFGRQTQYF. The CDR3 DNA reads TGTGCCAGCAGTTTTGGACGTCAGACCCAGTACTTC.

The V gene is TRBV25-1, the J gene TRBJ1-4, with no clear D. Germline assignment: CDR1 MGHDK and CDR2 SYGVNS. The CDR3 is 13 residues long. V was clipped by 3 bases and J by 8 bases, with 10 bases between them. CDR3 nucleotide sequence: TGTGCCAGCAGTGATTCCCAAAGGGAAAAACTGTTTTTT. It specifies CASSDSQREKLFF. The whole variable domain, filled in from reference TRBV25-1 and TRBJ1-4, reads EADIYQTPRYLVIGTGKKITLECSQTMGHDKMYWYQQDPGMELHLIHYSYGVNSTEKGDLSSESTVSRIRTEHFPLTLESARPSHTSQYLCASSDSQREKLFFGSGTQLSVL.

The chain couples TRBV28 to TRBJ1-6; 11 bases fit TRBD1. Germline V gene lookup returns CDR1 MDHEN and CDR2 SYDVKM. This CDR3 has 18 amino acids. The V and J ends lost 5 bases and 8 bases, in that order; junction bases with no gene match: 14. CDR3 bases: TGTGCCAGCAGTCTACCCTGGCGGACAGGGGGCTTCTATTCACCCCTCCACTTT. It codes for CASSLPWRTGGFYSPLHF.

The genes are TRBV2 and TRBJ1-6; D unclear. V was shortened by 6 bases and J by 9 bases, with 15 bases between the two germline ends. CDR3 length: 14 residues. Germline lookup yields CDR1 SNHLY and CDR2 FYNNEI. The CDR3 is CASSAGSPGSPLHF. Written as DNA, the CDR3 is TGTGCCAGCAGCGCGGGGTCCCCGGGTTCACCCCTCCACTTT. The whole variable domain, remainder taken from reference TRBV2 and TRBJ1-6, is EPEVTQTPSHQVTQMGQEVILRCVPISNHLYFYWYRQILGQKVEFLVSFYNNEISEKSEIFDDQFSVERPDGSNFTLKIRSTKLEDSAMYFCASSAGSPGSPLHFGNGTRLTVT.

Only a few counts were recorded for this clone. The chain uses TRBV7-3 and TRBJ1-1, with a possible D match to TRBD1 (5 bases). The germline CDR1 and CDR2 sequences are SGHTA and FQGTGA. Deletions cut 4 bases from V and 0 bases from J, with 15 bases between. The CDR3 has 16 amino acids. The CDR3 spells CASSSRRGTVNTEAFF. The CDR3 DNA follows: TGTGCCAGCAGCTCAAGGCGAGGGACGGTGAACACTGAAGCTTTCTTT.

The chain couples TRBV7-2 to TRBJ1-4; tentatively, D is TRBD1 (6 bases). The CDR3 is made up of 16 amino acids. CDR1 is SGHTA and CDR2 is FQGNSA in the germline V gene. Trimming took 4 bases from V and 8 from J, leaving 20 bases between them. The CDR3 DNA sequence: TGTGCCAGCAGCTCCGCGGAAGGGGGGCTGGGGGAAAAACTGTTTTTT. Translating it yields CASSSAEGGLGEKLFF. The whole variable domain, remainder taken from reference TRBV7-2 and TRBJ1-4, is GAGVSQSPSNKVTEKGKDVELRCDPISGHTALYWYRQSLGQGLEFLIYFQGNSAPDKSGLPSDRFSAERTGGSVSTLTIQRTQQEDSAVYLCASSSAEGGLGEKLFFGSGTQLSVL.

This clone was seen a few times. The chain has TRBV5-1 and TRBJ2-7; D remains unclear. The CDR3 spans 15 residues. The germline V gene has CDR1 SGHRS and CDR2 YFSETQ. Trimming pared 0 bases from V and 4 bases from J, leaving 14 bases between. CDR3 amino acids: CASSLDGIRLYEQYF. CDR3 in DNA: TGCGCCAGCAGCTTGGACGGAATACGGCTTTACGAGCAGTACTTC.

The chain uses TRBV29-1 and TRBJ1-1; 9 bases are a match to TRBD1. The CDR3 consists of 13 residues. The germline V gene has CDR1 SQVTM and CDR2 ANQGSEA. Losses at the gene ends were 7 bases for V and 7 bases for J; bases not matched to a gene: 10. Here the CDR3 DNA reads TGCAGCGGCCGAAAGGGACAGGGTGGTGAAGCTTTCTTT. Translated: CSGRKGQGGEAFF.

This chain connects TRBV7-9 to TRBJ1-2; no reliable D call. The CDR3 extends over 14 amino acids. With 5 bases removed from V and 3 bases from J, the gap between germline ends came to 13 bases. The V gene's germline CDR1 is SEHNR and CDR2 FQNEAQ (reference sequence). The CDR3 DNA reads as TGTGCCAGCAGCCCCGCGGGTTGGGACTATGGCTACACCTTC. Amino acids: CASSPAGWDYGYTF.

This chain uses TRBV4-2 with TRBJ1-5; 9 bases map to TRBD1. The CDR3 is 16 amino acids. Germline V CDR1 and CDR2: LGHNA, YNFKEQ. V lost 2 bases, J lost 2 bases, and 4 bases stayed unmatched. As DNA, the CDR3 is TGTGCCAGCAGCCAAACCCGGGACAGGGGCAATCAGCCCCAGCATTTT. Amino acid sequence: CASSQTRDRGNQPQHF.

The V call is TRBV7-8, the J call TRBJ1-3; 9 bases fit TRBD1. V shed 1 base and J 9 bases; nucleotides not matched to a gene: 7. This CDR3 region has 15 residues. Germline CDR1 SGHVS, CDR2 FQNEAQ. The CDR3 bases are TGTGCCAGCAGCTTAGGGACAGGGGTGGTTGGCACCATATATTTT. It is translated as CASSLGTGVVGTIYF.

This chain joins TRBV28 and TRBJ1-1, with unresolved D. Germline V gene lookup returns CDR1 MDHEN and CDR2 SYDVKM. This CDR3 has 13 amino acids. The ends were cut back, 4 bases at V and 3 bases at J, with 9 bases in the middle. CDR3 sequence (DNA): TGTGCCAGCAGTTACATGGGAGACACTGAAGCTTTCTTT. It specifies CASSYMGDTEAFF.

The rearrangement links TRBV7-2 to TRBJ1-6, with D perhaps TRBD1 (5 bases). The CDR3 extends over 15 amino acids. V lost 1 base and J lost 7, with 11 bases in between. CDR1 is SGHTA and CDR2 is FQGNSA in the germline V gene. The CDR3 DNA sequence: TGTGCCAGCAGCTTAGGGGCAGGGAGGAATTCACCCCTCCACTTT. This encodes CASSLGAGRNSPLHF. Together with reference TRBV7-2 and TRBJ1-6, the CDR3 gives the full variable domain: GAGVSQSPSNKVTEKGKDVELRCDPISGHTALYWYRQSLGQGLEFLIYFQGNSAPDKSGLPSDRFSAERTGGSVSTLTIQRTQQEDSAVYLCASSLGAGRNSPLHFGNGTRLTVT.

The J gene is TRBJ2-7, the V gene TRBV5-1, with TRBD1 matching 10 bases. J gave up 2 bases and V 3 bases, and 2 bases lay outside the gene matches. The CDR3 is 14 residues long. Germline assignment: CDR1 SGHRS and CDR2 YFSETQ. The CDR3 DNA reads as TGCGCCAGCAGCTGGACAGGGGGGCCCTACGAGCAGTACTTC. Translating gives CASSWTGGPYEQYF.

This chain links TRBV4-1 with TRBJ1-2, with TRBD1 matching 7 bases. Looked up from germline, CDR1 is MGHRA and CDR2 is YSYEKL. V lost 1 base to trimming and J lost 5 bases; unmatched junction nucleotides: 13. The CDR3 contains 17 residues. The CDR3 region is CASSQGIAGQLLYGYTF. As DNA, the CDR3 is TGCGCCAGCAGCCAAGGAATAGCGGGACAGTTATTATATGGCTACACCTTC.

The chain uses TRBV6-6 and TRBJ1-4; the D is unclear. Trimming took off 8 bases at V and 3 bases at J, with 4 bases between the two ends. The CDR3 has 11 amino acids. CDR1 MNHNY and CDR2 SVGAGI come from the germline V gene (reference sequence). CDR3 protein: CASRSNEKLFF. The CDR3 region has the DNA TGTGCCAGCCGGTCTAATGAAAAACTGTTTTTT.

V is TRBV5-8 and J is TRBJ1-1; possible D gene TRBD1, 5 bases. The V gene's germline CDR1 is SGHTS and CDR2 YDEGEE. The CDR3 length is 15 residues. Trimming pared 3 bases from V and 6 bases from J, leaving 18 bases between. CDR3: CASSSDGPGTAEAFF. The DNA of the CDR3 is TGTGCCAGCAGCTCGGACGGACCCGGGACCGCTGAAGCTTTCTTT.

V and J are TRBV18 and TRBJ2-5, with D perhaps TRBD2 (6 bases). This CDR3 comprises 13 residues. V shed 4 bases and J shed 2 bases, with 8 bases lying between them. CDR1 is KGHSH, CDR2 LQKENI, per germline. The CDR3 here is CASSQGLQETQYF. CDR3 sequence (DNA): TGTGCCAGCTCACAGGGACTGCAAGAGACCCAGTACTTC. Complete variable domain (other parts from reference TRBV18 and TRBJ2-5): NAGVMQNPRHLVRRRGQEARLRCSPMKGHSHVYWYRQLPEEGLKFMVYLQKENIIDESGMPKERFSAEFPKEGPSILRIQQVVRGDSAAYFCASSQGLQETQYFGPGTRLLVL.

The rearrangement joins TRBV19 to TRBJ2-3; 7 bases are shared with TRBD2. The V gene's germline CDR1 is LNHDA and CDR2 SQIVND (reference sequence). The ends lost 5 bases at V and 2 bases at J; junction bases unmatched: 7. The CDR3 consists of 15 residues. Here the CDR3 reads CASSVPAGSTDTQYF. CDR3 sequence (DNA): TGTGCCAGTAGTGTCCCAGCGGGGTCCACAGATACGCAGTATTTT. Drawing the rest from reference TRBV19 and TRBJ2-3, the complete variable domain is DGGITQSPKYLFRKEGQNVTLSCEQNLNHDAMYWYRQDPGQGLRLIYYSQIVNDFQKGDIAEGYSVSREKKESFPLTVTSAQKNPTAFYLCASSVPAGSTDTQYFGPGTRLTVL.

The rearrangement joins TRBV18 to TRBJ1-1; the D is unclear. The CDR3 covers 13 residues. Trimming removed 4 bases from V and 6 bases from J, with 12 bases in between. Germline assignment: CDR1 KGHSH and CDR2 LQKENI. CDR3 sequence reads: CASSLSVVAEAFF. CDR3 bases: TGTGCCAGCTCACTTTCCGTGGTTGCTGAAGCTTTCTTT.

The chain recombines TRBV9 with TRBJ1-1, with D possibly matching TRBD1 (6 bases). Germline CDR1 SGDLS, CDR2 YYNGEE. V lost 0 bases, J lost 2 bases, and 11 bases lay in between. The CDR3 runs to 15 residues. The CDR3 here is CASSVVGGLNTEAFF. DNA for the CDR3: TGTGCCAGCAGCGTAGTGGGGGGCCTTAACACTGAAGCTTTCTTT. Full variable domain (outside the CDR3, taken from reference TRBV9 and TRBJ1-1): DSGVTQTPKHLITATGQRVTLRCSPRSGDLSVYWYQQSLDQGLQFLIQYYNGEERAKGNILERFSAQQFPDLHSELNLSSLELGDSALYFCASSVVGGLNTEAFFGQGTRLTVV.